This note documents a single TCR beta chain sequence. CDR3 length: 15 amino acids. Trimming at V came to 5 bases and at J to 9 bases, leaving 8 bases not matched to a gene. The germline gives CDR1 SGHTA, CDR2 FQGNSA. This sample is drawn from a study of PD-1 blockade in classical Hodgkin lymphoma. Profiling relied on immunoSEQ multiplex PCR, and the TCRdb table lists in-frame clones only, not all of them. The sample comprises roughly 25,000 clones, roughly 89% of which are singletons, and 1.8% rests with the top ten. Following autologous stem cell transplantation, relapse occurred in every patient, and exposure to brentuximab vedotin varied. Magnetic depletion of unwanted cells isolated CD4+ T cells from thawed PBMCs.

The clonotype originates from a human donor with classical Hodgkin lymphoma. V gene TRBV7-2 combines with J gene TRBJ2-1, with 12 bases identical to TRBD2. The sequenced sample was CD4+ T cells from blood, obtained at baseline. The CDR3 sequence: CASSPGLAGSPEQFF. CDR3 sequence (DNA): TGTGCCAGCAGCCCCGGACTAGCGGGGTCCCCTGAGCAGTTCTTC.